The 5 T cell receptor beta chains listed next were all sequenced from one sample in a study of blood T cell repertoires in COVID-19. Profiled with immunoSEQ multiplex PCR; TCRdb holds only in-frame clones, not every one. The data hold approximately 97,000 clones, with approximately 85% observed a single time. The sample taken for sequencing was peripheral blood. The receptor set was obtained from a human donor in a cohort sampled during active COVID-19.

The table lists this clone with a few counts. The chain couples TRBV7-9 to TRBJ2-2, with a tentative D call TRBD1 (6 bases). Per the germline V gene, CDR1 is SEHNR and CDR2 is FQNEAQ (reference sequence). The CDR3 has 16 amino acids. V was cut by 6 bases and J by 2 bases, with 16 bases left in between. CDR3 nucleotides: TGTGCCAGCAGAACAGCGACAGGCCCCAACACCGGGGAGCTGTTTTTT. This sequence encodes CASRTATGPNTGELFF. The full variable domain, its missing parts supplied by reference TRBV7-9 and TRBJ2-2, is DTGVSQNPRHKITKRGQNVTFRCDPISEHNRLYWYRQTLGQGPEFLTYFQNEAQLEKSRLLSDRFSAERPKGSFSTLEIQRTEQGDSAMYLCASRTATGPNTGELFFGEGSRLTVL.

The V call is TRBV27, the J call TRBJ2-2; 8 bases map to TRBD2. V trimming: 7 bases; J trimming: 3 bases; junction bases outside the gene matches: 4. This CDR3 spans 14 amino acids. Germline V lookup: CDR1 MNHEY, CDR2 SMNVEV (reference sequence). CDR3 DNA: TGTGCCAGCACCCGGGGGGGGTACACCGGGGAGCTGTTTTTT. Its protein is CASTRGGYTGELFF.

The genes are TRBV30 and TRBJ1-3; D possibly corresponds to TRBD1 (6 bases). V was pared by 4 bases and J by 1 base, with 14 bases between. The CDR3 is 15 residues long. Germline V gene data show CDR1 as GTSNPN and CDR2 as SVGIG (reference sequence). The CDR3 bases are TGTGCCTGGAATCCAGGGGTTTGGTCTGGAAACACCATATATTTT. Its protein is CAWNPGVWSGNTIYF.

V usage is TRBV18 and J usage is TRBJ1-3, with 7 bases that match TRBD1. Germline values: CDR1 KGHSH, CDR2 LQKENI. J lost 2 bases, V lost 1 base, and 8 bases had no gene match. This CDR3 region has 17 residues. The DNA of the CDR3 is TGTGCCAGCTCACCACGAATCCCCCAGGGGGCTGGAAACACCATATATTTT. Its protein is CASSPRIPQGAGNTIYF.

This clone was detected only a few times. CDR3 DNA sequence: TGTGCCAGCAGCTCCGGGACAGTTAGATTGAACACTGAAGCTTTCTTT. Its translation is CASSSGTVRLNTEAFF. The J gene is TRBJ1-1, the V gene TRBV7-6; 7 nucleotides match TRBD1. CDR1 is SGHVS, CDR2 FNYEAQ, per germline. The CDR3 is made up of 16 amino acids. The V segment lost 4 bases and the J segment 0 bases; nucleotides outside the gene matches: 8.